This T cell receptor (beta chain) was documented in a study of T-cell reconstitution after alpha-beta-depleted transplantation in children. General study results and limits: By about two months after transplant, alpha-beta T cells reportedly arose from several hundred graft clones that had expanded. Some patients' high day-60 TCRbeta diversity was traced to surviving recipient T cells and thymic progenitors.

TCRbeta library preparation incorporated unique molecular identifiers. TCRdb ran MiXCR on the PCR reads and lists one entry per CDR3 protein. The data show about 470,000 distinct CDR3 sequences, over 40% seen once. This CDR3 spans 16 amino acids. The germline CDR1 and CDR2 sequences are KGHDR and SFDVKD. V trimming: 3 bases; J trimming: 5 bases; junction bases outside the gene matches: 7. About this clonotype: The antigen remains unidentified.

This material consisted of PBMCs, taken before TCRalphabeta/CD19-depleted stem cell transplant. The rearrangement uses TRBV24-1 and TRBJ2-2; the match to TRBD1 covers 8 bases. The clonotype comes from a girl aged 2 to 10 with aplastic anemia, due to receive a stem cell transplant. The CDR3 loop reads CATSDRTGRETGELFF. The CDR3 nucleotides read TGTGCCACCAGTGATCGGACAGGGCGAGAAACCGGGGAGCTGTTTTTT.